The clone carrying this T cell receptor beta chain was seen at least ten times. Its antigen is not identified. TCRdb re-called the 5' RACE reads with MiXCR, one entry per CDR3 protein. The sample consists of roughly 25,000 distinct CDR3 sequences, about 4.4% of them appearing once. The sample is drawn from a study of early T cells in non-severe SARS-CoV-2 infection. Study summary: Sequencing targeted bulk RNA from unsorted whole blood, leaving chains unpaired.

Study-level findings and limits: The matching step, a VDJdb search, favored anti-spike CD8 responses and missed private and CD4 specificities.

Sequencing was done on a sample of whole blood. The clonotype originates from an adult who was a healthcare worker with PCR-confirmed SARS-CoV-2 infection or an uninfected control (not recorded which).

The CDR3 nucleotides are TGCAGTGCTACTCCAATAGTCGGCTGGGCCTACGGCTACACCTTC. This gives the protein CSATPIVGWAYGYTF. The V gene is TRBV20-1, the J gene TRBJ1-2; D uncertain. V lost 4 bases, J lost 8 bases, and 23 bases lay in between. The germline V gene encodes CDR1 DFQATT and CDR2 SNEGSKA (reference sequence). The CDR3 covers 15 residues.